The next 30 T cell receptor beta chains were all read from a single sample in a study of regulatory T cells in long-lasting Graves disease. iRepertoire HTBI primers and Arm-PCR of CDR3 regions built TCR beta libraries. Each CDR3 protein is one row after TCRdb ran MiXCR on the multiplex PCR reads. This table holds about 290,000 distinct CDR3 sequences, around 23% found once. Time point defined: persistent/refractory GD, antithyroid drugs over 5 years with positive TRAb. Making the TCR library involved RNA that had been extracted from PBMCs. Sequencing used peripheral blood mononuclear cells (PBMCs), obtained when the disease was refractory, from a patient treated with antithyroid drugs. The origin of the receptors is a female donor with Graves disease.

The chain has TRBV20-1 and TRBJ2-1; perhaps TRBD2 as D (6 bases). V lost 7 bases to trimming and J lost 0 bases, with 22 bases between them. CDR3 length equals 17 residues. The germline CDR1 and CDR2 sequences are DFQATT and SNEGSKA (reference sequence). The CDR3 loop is CSVSPPGTLSSYNEQFF. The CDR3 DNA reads TGCAGTGTTTCCCCTCCCGGGACTTTGAGCTCCTACAATGAGCAGTTCTTC.

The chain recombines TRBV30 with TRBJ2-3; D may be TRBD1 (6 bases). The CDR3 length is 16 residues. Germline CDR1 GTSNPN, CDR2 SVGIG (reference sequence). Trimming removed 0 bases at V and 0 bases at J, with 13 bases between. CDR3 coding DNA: TGTGCCTGGAGTGTGGGGGCGGAATCTAGCACAGATACGCAGTATTTT. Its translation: CAWSVGAESSTDTQYF.

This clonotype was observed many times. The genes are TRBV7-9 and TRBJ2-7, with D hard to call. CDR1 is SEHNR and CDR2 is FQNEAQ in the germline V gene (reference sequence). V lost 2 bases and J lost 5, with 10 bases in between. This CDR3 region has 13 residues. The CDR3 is CASSLWVSDEQYF. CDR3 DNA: TGTGCCAGCAGCTTATGGGTTTCGGACGAGCAGTACTTC.

CDR3 coding DNA: TGTGCCAGTAGTGCTTCGGACGGCTTCTATGGCTACACCTTC. As protein: CASSASDGFYGYTF. The rearrangement joins TRBV19 to TRBJ1-2; D remains unclear. CDR1 and CDR2 from the germline V gene are LNHDA and SQIVND (reference sequence). V was pared by 5 bases and J by 4 bases, with 14 bases between. CDR3 length: 14 residues.

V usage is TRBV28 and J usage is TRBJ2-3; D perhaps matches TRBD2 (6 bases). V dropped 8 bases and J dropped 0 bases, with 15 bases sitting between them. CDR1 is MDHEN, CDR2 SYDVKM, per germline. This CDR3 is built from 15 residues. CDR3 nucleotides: TGTGCCAGCCGTGCGGGGAGGACTAGCACAGATACGCAGTATTTT. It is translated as CASRAGRTSTDTQYF.

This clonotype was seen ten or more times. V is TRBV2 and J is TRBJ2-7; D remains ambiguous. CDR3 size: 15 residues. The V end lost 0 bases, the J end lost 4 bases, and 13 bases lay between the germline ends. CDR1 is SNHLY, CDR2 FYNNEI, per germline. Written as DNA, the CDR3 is TGTGCCAGCAGTGAAGCGCTTGCAGGACCTTACGAGCAGTACTTC. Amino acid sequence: CASSEALAGPYEQYF.

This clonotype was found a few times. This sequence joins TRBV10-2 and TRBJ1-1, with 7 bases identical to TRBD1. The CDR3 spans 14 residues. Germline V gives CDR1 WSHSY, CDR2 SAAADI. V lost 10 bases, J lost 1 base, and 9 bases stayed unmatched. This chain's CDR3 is CATSQGRGNTEAFF. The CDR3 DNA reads TGCGCCACCTCACAGGGGCGGGGGAACACTGAAGCTTTCTTT.

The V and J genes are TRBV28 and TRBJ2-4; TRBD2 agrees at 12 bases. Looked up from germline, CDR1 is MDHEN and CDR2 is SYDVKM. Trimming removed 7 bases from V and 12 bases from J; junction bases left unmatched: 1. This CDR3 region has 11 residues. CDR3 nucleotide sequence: TGTGCCAGCACTAGCGGGAGGGCTCAGTACTTC. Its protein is CASTSGRAQYF.

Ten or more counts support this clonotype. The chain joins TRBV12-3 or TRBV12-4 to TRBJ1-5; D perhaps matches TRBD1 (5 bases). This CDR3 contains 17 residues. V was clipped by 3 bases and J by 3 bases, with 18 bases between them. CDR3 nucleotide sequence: TGTGCCAGCAGTTTCGGGGCAGGAGCCAGACCCAATCAGCCCCAGCATTTT. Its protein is CASSFGAGARPNQPQHF.

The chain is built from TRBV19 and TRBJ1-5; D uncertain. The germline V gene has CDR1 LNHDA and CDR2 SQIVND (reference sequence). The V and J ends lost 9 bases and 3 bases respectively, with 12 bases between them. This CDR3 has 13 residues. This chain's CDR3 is CASGQVNNQPQHF. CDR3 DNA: TGTGCCAGCGGGCAGGTCAACAATCAGCCCCAGCATTTT.

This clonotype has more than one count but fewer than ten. The CDR3 protein is CSARPGQGALTIYEQYF. CDR3 sequence (DNA): TGCAGTGCTAGACCGGGACAGGGGGCCCTTACCATCTACGAGCAGTACTTC. This chain uses TRBV20-1 with TRBJ2-7, with 12 nucleotides matching TRBD1. The germline CDR1 and CDR2 sequences are DFQATT and SNEGSKA (reference sequence). Unmatched junction bases numbered 11, after V lost 2 bases and J lost 3 bases. CDR3 length equals 17 residues.

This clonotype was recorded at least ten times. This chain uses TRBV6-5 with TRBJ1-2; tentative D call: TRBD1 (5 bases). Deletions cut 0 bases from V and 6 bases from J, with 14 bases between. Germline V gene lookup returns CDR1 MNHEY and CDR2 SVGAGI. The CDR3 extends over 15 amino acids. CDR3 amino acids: CASSYSGGLRDGYTF. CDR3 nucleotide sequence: TGTGCCAGCAGTTACTCTGGGGGGTTAAGGGATGGCTACACCTTC.

DNA for the CDR3: TGTGCCAGCAGCCTAGGGACTGAGCAGTTCTTC. This translates into CASSLGTEQFF. The rearrangement joins TRBV7-9 to TRBJ2-1; the D gene could be TRBD1 or TRBD2 (5 bases each). With 5 bases removed from V and 9 bases from J, the gap between germline ends came to 8 bases. The CDR3 runs 11 residues. Germline values: CDR1 SEHNR, CDR2 FQNEAQ (reference sequence).

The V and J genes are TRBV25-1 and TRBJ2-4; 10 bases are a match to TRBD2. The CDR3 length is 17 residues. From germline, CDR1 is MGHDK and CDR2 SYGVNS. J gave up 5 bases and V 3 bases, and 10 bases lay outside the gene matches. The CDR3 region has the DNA TGTGCCAGCAGTGATCACAGCGGGAGGGCCTCCCAAAACATTCAGTACTTC. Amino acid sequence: CASSDHSGRASQNIQYF.

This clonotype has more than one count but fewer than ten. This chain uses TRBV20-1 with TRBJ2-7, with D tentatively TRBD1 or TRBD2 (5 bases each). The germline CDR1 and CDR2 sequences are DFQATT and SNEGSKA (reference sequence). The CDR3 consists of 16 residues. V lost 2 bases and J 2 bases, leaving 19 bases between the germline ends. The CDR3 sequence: CSARNTFGGVPYEQYF. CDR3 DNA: TGCAGTGCTAGAAACACTTTTGGGGGAGTGCCCTACGAGCAGTACTTC.

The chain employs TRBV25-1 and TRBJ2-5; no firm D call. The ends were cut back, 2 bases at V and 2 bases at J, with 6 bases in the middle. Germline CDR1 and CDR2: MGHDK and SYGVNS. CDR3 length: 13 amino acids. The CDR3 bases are TGTGCCAGCAGTGAAGGACCACAAGAGACCCAGTACTTC. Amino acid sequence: CASSEGPQETQYF.

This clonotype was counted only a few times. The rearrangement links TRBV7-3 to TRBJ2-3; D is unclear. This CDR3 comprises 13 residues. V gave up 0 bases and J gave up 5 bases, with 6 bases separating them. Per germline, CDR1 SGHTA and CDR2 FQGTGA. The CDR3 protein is CASSLTTIDTQYF. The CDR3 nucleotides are TGTGCCAGCAGCTTAACGACAATAGATACGCAGTATTTT.

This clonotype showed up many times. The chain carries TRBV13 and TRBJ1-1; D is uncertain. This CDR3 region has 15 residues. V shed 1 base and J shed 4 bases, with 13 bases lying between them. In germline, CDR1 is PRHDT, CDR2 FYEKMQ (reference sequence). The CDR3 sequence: CASSLAEGPTTEAFF. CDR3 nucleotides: TGTGCCAGCAGCTTAGCGGAGGGCCCGACCACTGAAGCTTTCTTT.

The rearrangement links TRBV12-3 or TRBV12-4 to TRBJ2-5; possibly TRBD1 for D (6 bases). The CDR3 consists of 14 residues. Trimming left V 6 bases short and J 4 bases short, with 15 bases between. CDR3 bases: TGTGCCAGCAGCCAAGACAGGCGCGCAGAGACCCAGTACTTC. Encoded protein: CASSQDRRAETQYF.

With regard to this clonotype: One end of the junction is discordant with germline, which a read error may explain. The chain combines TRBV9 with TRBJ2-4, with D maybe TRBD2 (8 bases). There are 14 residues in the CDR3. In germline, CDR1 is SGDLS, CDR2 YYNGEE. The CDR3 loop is CASSVSGGTDLLSF. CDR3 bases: TGTGCCAGCAGCGTTTCGGGGGGGACAGACCTACTTTCCTTC.

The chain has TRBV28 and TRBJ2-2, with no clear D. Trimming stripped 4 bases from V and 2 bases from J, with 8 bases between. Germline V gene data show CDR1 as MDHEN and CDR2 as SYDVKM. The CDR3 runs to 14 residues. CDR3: CASSSPKNTGELFF. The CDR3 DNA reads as TGTGCCAGCAGTTCCCCCAAAAACACCGGGGAGCTGTTTTTT.

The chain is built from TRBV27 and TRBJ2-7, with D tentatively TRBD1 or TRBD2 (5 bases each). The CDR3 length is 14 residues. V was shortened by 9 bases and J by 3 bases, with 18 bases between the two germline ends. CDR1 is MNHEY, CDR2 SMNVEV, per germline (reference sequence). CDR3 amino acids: CASRFTGTNYEQYF. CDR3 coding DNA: TGTGCCAGTAGATTTACCGGGACGAACTACGAGCAGTACTTC.

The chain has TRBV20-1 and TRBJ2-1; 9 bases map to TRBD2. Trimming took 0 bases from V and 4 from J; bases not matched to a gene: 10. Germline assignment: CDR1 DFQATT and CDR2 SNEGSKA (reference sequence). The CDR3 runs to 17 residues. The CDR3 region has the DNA TGCAGTGCTAGAGATCTGTTGGGGCTAGCGGGATACAATGAGCAGTTCTTC. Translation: CSARDLLGLAGYNEQFF.

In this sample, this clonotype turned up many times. CDR3 DNA: TGTGCCAGCAGCTTAGCGGGACTAGCGGGAGCTGGGGCCAACGTCCTGACTTTC. As protein: CASSLAGLAGAGANVLTF. J is TRBJ2-6 and V is TRBV7-2; 14 bases align to TRBD2. The CDR3 is 18 residues long. Trimming cost V 0 bases and J 2 bases; bases outside gene matches: 0. The germline gives CDR1 SGHTA, CDR2 FQGNSA.

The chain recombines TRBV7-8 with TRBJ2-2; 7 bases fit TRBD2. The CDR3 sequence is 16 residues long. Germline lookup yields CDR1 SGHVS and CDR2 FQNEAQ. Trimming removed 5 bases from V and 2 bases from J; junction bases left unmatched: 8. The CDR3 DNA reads TGTGCCAGCAGCCCTAATAGCGGGCTCAACACCGGGGAGCTGTTTTTT. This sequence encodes CASSPNSGLNTGELFF. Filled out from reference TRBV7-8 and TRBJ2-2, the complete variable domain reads GAGVSQSPRYKVAKRGQDVALRCDPISGHVSLFWYQQALGQGPEFLTYFQNEAQLDKSGLPSDRFFAERPEGSVSTLKIQRTQQEDSAVYLCASSPNSGLNTGELFFGEGSRLTVL.

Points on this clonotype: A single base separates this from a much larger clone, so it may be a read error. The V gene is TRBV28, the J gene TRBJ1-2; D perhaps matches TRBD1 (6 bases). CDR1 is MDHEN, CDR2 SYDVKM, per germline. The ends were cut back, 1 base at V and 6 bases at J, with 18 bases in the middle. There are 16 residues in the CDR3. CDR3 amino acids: CASSLSALRAGDGYTF. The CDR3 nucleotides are TGTGCCAGCAGTTTATCCGCGCTGCGGGCAGGGGATGGCTACACCTTC.

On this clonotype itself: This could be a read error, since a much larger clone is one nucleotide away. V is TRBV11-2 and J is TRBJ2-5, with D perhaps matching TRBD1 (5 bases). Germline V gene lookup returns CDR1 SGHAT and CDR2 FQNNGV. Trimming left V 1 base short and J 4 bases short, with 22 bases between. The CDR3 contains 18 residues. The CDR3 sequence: CASSLVPGVGPSRETQYF. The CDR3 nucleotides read TGTGCCAGCAGCTTAGTCCCAGGAGTGGGGCCGTCAAGAGAGACCCAGTACTTC.

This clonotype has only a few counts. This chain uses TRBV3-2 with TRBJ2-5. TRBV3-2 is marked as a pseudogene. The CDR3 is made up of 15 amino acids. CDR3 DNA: TGTGCCAGCAGCCAAGACAGGTATAAGAAAGAGACCCAGTACTTC. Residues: CASSQDRYKKETQYF.

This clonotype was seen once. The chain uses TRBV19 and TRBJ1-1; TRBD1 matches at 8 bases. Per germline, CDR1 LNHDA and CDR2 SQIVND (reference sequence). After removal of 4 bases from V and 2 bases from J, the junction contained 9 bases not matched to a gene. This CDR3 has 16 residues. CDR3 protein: CASSRMPGQANTEAFF. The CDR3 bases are TGTGCCAGTAGTAGAATGCCGGGACAGGCAAACACTGAAGCTTTCTTT.

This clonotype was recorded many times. The CDR3 here is CSASPPGLHTEAFF. The CDR3 DNA reads as TGCAGTGCTAGCCCCCCAGGGTTGCACACTGAAGCTTTCTTT. This chain connects TRBV20-1 to TRBJ1-1; a possible D gene is TRBD1 (5 bases). The CDR3 consists of 14 residues. Per germline, CDR1 DFQATT and CDR2 SNEGSKA (reference sequence). With 3 bases removed from V and 3 bases from J, the gap between germline ends came to 14 bases.